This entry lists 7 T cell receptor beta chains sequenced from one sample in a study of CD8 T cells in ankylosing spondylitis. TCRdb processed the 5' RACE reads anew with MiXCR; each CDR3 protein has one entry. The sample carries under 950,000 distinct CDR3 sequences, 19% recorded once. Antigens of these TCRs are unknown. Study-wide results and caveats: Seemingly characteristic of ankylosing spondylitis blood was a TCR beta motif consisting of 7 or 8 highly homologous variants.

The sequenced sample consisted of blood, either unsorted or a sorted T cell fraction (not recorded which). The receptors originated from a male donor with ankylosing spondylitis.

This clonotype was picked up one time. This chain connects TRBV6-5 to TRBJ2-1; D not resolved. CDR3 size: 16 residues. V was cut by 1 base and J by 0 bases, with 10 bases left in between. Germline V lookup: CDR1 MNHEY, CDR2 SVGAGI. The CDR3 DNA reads TGTGCCAGCAGTTACTTTTCGTCCAGCTCCTACAATGAGCAGTTCTTC. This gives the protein CASSYFSSSSYNEQFF.

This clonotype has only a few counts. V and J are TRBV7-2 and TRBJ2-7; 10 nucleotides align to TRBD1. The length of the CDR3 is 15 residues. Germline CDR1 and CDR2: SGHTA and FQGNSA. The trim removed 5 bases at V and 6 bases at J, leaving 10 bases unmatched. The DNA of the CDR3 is TGTGCCAGCAGCCTGCAAGGGACAGGGGCTGGCGAGCAGTACTTC. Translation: CASSLQGTGAGEQYF.

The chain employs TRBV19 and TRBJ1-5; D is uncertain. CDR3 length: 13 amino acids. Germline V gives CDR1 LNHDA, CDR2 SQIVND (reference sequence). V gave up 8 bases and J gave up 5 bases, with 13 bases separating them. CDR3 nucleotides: TGTGCCAGTCACCCGGACCGGGATCAGCCCCAGCATTTT. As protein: CASHPDRDQPQHF.

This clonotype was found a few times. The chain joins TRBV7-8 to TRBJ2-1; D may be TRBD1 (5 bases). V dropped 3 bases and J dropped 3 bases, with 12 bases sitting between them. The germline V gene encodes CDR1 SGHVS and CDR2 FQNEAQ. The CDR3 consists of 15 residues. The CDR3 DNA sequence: TGTGCCAGCAGCTTTCTTAGTCAGGGCTACAATGAGCAGTTCTTC. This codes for CASSFLSQGYNEQFF.

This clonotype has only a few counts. CDR3 region: CASSGWTSGGATGELFF. DNA of the CDR3: TGCGCCAGCAGCGGATGGACTAGCGGGGGAGCCACCGGGGAGCTGTTTTTT. The chain combines TRBV5-1 with TRBJ2-2; the match to TRBD2 covers 13 bases. CDR3 size: 17 residues. CDR1 is SGHRS and CDR2 is YFSETQ in the germline V gene. After removal of 4 bases from V and 4 bases from J, the junction contained 7 bases not matched to a gene.

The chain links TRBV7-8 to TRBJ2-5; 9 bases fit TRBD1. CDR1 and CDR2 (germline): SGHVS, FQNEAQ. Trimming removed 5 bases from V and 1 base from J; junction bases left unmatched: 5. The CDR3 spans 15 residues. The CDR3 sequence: CASSHWTGAQETQYF. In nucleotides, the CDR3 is TGTGCCAGCAGCCATTGGACAGGGGCCCAAGAGACCCAGTACTTC.

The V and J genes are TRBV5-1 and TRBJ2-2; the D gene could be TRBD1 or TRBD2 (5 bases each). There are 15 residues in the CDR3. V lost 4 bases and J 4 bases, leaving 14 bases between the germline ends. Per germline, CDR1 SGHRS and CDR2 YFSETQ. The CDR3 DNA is TGCGCCAGCAGCAAGAGGGGTGATGGCACCGGGGAGCTGTTTTTT. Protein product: CASSKRGDGTGELFF.